The rows below give T cell receptor beta chains drawn from one sample of a study of T cell responses to AZD1222 COVID-19 vaccine. Generated by immunoSEQ multiplex PCR, the TCRdb table keeps only in-frame clones and is missing some. The table records tens of thousands of clones, roughly 90% of them present only once. The sequencing used peripheral blood, collected on day 0 of MenACWY control vaccination. The receptors stem from an adult in good health. The CDR3 runs from the conserved cysteine through the conserved F or W. The order of the fields is D gene, V gene, CDR3 length, J gene, clone size, CDR3 protein, CDR3 DNA. A D gene is named only where the DNA matches it firmly. Only part of the rows carry a size: once, few, many, or a class if the clone is expanded.

>.|TRBV6-5|12|TRBJ1-4|.
CASETADEKLFF
TGTGCCAGCGAGACAGCGGATGAAAAACTGTTTTTT
>TRBD1|TRBV28|14|TRBJ1-2|.
CASSFGTGFMGYTF
TGTGCCAGCAGTTTTGGGACAGGGTTCATGGGCTACACCTTC
>.|TRBV5-1|13|TRBJ2-5|.
CASSLNGAETQYF
TGCGCCAGCAGCTTGAACGGGGCCGAGACCCAGTACTTC
>TRBD2|TRBV4-3|17|TRBJ2-3|medium-sized
CASSQVEGLAGGDTQYF
TGCGCCAGCAGCCAAGTAGAAGGACTAGCGGGGGGGGATACGCAGTATTTT
>TRBD1|TRBV7-8|18|TRBJ2-2|once
CASPPGTGVPLNTGELFF
TGTGCCAGCCCCCCGGGGACAGGGGTCCCACTCAACACCGGGGAGCTGTTTTTT
>.|TRBV28|14|TRBJ1-1|once
CASSSGQLNTEAFF
TGTGCCAGCAGCTCGGGACAACTGAACACTGAAGCTTTCTTT
>.|TRBV5-1|17|TRBJ2-6|.
CASSLAAQGPGANVLTF
TGCGCCAGCAGCTTGGCGGCACAGGGACCTGGGGCCAACGTCCTGACTTTC
>.|TRBV18|16|TRBJ2-7|.
CASSPTDGTPAYEQYF
TGTGCCAGCTCACCTACCGACGGGACTCCAGCCTACGAGCAGTACTTC
>.|TRBV7-9|16|TRBJ1-1|once
CASSYIPGHTNTEAFF
TGTGCCAGCAGTTATATTCCGGGACACACGAACACTGAAGCTTTCTTT
>TRBD1|TRBV27|15|TRBJ2-5|.
CASSFDDRGYETQYF
TGTGCCAGCAGTTTCGATGACAGGGGCTACGAGACCCAGTACTTC
>.|TRBV7-2|15|TRBJ1-3|.
CASSSAGSSGNTIYF
TGTGCCAGCAGCTCCGCAGGGAGCTCTGGAAACACCATATATTTT
>.|TRBV10-3|14|TRBJ2-7|.
CAISESWVQPEQYF
TGTGCCATCAGTGAGTCCTGGGTTCAACCCGAGCAGTACTTC
>.|TRBV6-6|12|TRBJ2-7|.
CASSKGGDEQYF
TGTGCCAGCAGTAAAGGGGGGGACGAGCAGTACTTC
>.|TRBV27|15|TRBJ1-6|.
CASSFGVPGGSPLHF
TGTGCCAGCAGTTTCGGGGTCCCGGGTGGTTCACCCCTCCACTTT
>TRBD1|TRBV27|15|TRBJ2-7|.
CASSPSTTGGYEQYF
TGTGCCAGCAGTCCATCAACGACAGGGGGGTACGAGCAGTACTTC
>.|TRBV6-1|15|TRBJ1-2|.
CASSEAPGIGYGYTF
TGTGCCAGCAGTGAAGCACCGGGGATAGGCTATGGCTACACCTTC
>.|TRBV19|13|TRBJ1-4|.
CASSQQGGEKLFF
TGTGCCAGTAGCCAACAGGGTGGTGAAAAACTGTTTTTT
>.|TRBV19|12|TRBJ2-7|.
CARTDTLLEQYF
TGTGCCAGAACGGACACCCTTTTGGAGCAGTACTTC
>TRBD1|TRBV19|14|TRBJ2-7|.
CASSPQGASYEQYF
TGTGCCAGTAGTCCTCAGGGGGCCTCCTACGAGCAGTACTTC
>TRBD2|TRBV2|24|TRBJ2-1|few
CASSEGAWGQEKFSGRALGGEQFF
TGTGCCAGCAGTGAAGGAGCCTGGGGACAGGAGAAATTTAGCGGGAGGGCCCTCGGTGGTGAGCAGTTCTTC
>.|TRBV7-2|13|TRBJ1-1|.
CVSSMTVNTEAFF
TGTGTCAGCAGCATGACAGTGAACACTGAAGCTTTCTTT
>.|TRBV19|15|TRBJ1-2|.
CASTPGLLGPYGYTF
TGTGCCAGTACCCCAGGACTTCTGGGGCCTTATGGCTACACCTTC
>.|TRBV9|13|TRBJ1-3|.
CASSVGNGNTIYF
TGTGCCAGCAGCGTAGGAAACGGAAACACCATATATTTT
>.|TRBV19|16|TRBJ2-2|.
CASSIVTGGGTGELFF
TGTGCCAGTAGTATAGTCACAGGAGGCGGCACCGGGGAGCTGTTTTTT
>TRBD2|TRBV19|17|TRBJ2-1|.
CASSLGLAGGPENEQFF
TGTGCCAGTAGTCTAGGACTAGCGGGAGGGCCGGAGAATGAGCAGTTCTTC
>TRBD1|TRBV11-3|16|TRBJ2-1|.
CASSKTGALRDNEQFF
TGTGCCAGCAGCAAAACAGGGGCCCTTCGCGACAATGAGCAGTTCTTC
>.|TRBV27|15|TRBJ2-6|.
CASSFVGDGANVLTF
TGTGCCAGCAGTTTTGTAGGGGATGGGGCCAACGTCCTGACTTTC
>.|TRBV10-1|13|TRBJ1-1|.
CASSGQVQTEAFF
TGCGCCAGCAGTGGTCAAGTGCAAACTGAAGCTTTCTTT
>.|TRBV19|12|TRBJ2-1|few
CASRNADNEQFF
TGTGCCAGTAGAAACGCCGACAATGAGCAGTTCTTC
>.|TRBV9|15|TRBJ2-2|.
CASSGQSVFAGELFF
TGTGCCAGCAGCGGACAGAGTGTGTTCGCCGGGGAGCTGTTTTTT
>.|TRBV28|15|TRBJ1-3|.
CASSFSPRSGNTIYF
TGTGCCAGCAGTTTCTCCCCTCGTTCTGGAAACACCATATATTTT
>TRBD2|TRBV7-9|13|TRBJ2-1|.
CASSLGGRDEQFF
TGTGCCAGCAGCTTAGGTGGGAGGGATGAGCAGTTCTTC
>TRBD2|TRBV30|14|TRBJ2-1|few
CAWSPGPGGNEQFF
TGTGCCTGGAGTCCGGGGCCCGGGGGGAATGAGCAGTTCTTC